The text below deals with one T cell receptor (beta chain). The data belong to a study of regulatory T cells in long-lasting Graves disease. Investigators prepared the TCR beta libraries by applying iRepertoire HTBI primers and Arm-PCR of CDR3 regions. A single record per CDR3 protein comes from TCRdb applying MiXCR to the multiplex PCR reads. The sample comprises hundreds of thousands of distinct CDR3 sequences, 16% of which are singletons, and about 20% rests with the top ten. Germline trimming cut 9 bases from V and 2 bases from J; bases unmatched to any gene: 5. The CDR3 loop spans 14 amino acids. Germline V gene sequence: CDR1 MNHNS, CDR2 SASEGT. The time point here: newly diagnosed GD, antithyroid drugs for less than 3 months. PBMCs were the source of the RNA used for TCR sequencing. The sample was also linked to a second study, of T cells in Graves' hyperthyroidism and ophthalmopathy. This second study says: Hyperthyroidism patients were newly diagnosed, had disease duration under 2 months, and were aged 18 to 65 years. In the first-round RT-PCR of the TCR CDR3, the HTBI primer set was used.

The material was peripheral blood mononuclear cells (PBMCs), obtained at new diagnosis, from a patient treated with antithyroid drugs. The chain carries TRBV6-1 and TRBJ2-5; 11 bases map to TRBD2. The sequence was obtained from a woman in her twenties or thirties with Graves disease. The CDR3 DNA sequence: TGTGCCAGTTTCGGGACTAGCGGACAAGAGACCCAGTACTTC. It codes for CASFGTSGQETQYF.